Listed below are T cell receptor beta chains from one sample, sequenced in a study of blood T cell repertoires in COVID-19. Only in-frame clones appear in the TCRdb table, and some are missing; sequencing was by immunoSEQ multiplex PCR. The data hold 300,000 to 450,000 clones, with 81% observed a single time. The sequenced sample consisted of peripheral blood. Receptors originate from a human donor with acute or convalescent COVID-19. The donor label of this sample is uncertain. The CDR3 runs from the conserved cysteine through the conserved F or W. Each record gives: J gene, D gene, clone size, CDR3 length, V gene, CDR3 DNA, CDR3 protein. The D gene is left open where the match is weak. Clone size is stated in some rows and not others, as once, few, many or a class when expanded.

TRBJ2-3,NA,once,12,TRBV12-3/TRBV12-4,TGTGCCAGCAGGCGGGGCACAGATACGCAGTATTTT,CASRRGTDTQYF
TRBJ2-1,TRBD1,NA,16,TRBV11-2,TGTGCCAGCAGCCACAAGGGACAGGGGGCCTACAATGAGCAGTTCTTC,CASSHKGQGAYNEQFF
TRBJ1-2,TRBD1,NA,13,TRBV30,TGTGCCTGGAGGGAGGACAGGGTGGATGGCTACACCTTC,CAWREDRVDGYTF
TRBJ2-4,TRBD2,once,13,TRBV5-1,TGCGCCAGCAGCTTGGAACTAGCGGGAGGTCGGTACTTC,CASSLELAGGRYF
TRBJ1-5,TRBD1,NA,15,TRBV7-9,TGTGCCAGCAGCTTAGGGGGACAGGACAATCAGCCCCAGCATTTT,CASSLGGQDNQPQHF
TRBJ1-5,TRBD1,NA,15,TRBV6-2/TRBV6-3,TGTGCCAGCAGTTACTCGGGGACAGGAATTCAGCCCCAGCATTTT,CASSYSGTGIQPQHF
TRBJ2-3,TRBD2,NA,17,TRBV7-6,TGTGCCAGCAGCTCCGGGACTAGCGGACAATTGGGAGATACGCAGTATTTT,CASSSGTSGQLGDTQYF
TRBJ1-1,TRBD1,NA,11,TRBV20-1,TGCAGTGCTAGAGACAGGGGGCCTGCTTTCTTT,CSARDRGPAFF
TRBJ2-7,TRBD1,NA,15,TRBV18,TGTGCCAGCTCAACATCAGGGGGCGTAAAGTACGAGCAGTACTTC,CASSTSGGVKYEQYF
TRBJ1-2,NA,NA,14,TRBV5-6,TGTGCCAGCAGCTTGACAGGCCGGGACTATGGCTACACCTTC,CASSLTGRDYGYTF
TRBJ2-5,TRBD1,NA,16,TRBV6-5,TGTGCCAGCAGTTACGCGACCGGGACAGGGGGAGAGACCCAGTACTTC,CASSYATGTGGETQYF
TRBJ2-7,TRBD1,NA,15,TRBV6-5,TGTGCCAGCAGTTACAGTAGGACAGGGGCAAGCGAGCAGTACTTC,CASSYSRTGASEQYF
TRBJ1-1,NA,few,12,TRBV2,TGTGCCAGCAGCGTACAGAACACTGAAGCTTTCTTT,CASSVQNTEAFF
TRBJ1-5,NA,NA,16,TRBV7-9,TGTGCCAGCAGCTTATCCTCGGGTAGTAGCAATCAGCCCCAGCATTTT,CASSLSSGSSNQPQHF
TRBJ2-1,NA,NA,16,TRBV21-1,TGTGCCAGCAGCAAAGTGTGGAGGGGTCGGAACAATGAGCAGTTCTTC,CASSKVWRGRNNEQFF
TRBJ2-1,NA,NA,14,TRBV20-1,TGCAGTGCTAGTGGGCAGGCGTCCTACAATGAGCAGTTCTTC,CSASGQASYNEQFF
TRBJ1-3,NA,NA,13,TRBV14,TGTGCCAGCAGCCTTCTAATGGACAACCCCATATATTTT,CASSLLMDNPIYF
TRBJ2-7,TRBD2,NA,15,TRBV6-5,TGTGCCAGCAGTTGGAGCGGGGGGGGCCCCTACGAGCAGTACTTC,CASSWSGGGPYEQYF
TRBJ2-7,NA,NA,13,TRBV5-4,TGTGCCAGCAGCTTGGGAGCGGTAACCGAGCAGTACTTC,CASSLGAVTEQYF
TRBJ2-5,TRBD1,once,14,TRBV5-1,TGCGCCAGCAGACCAGGGGGAGTGGGGGAGACCCAGTACTTC,CASRPGGVGETQYF
TRBJ2-1,TRBD2,NA,15,TRBV6-5,TGTGCCAGCAGCCGTCCGGGACTAGCGGGGAATGAGCAGTTCTTC,CASSRPGLAGNEQFF
TRBJ1-5,TRBD1,NA,14,TRBV10-3,TGTGCCATCAGTGCTGGGACAGGAAATCAGCCCCAGCATTTT,CAISAGTGNQPQHF
TRBJ2-1,TRBD2,NA,15,TRBV7-2,TGTGCCAGCAGCTTGCAGCGGGGGAGTAACAATGAGCAGTTCTTC,CASSLQRGSNNEQFF
TRBJ1-2,TRBD1,NA,13,TRBV28,TGTGCCAGCAGTGCCGGGACAGTTTATGGCTACACCTTC,CASSAGTVYGYTF
TRBJ1-2,NA,NA,13,TRBV19,TGTGCCAGTAACCCGACAGGAAACTATGGCTACACCTTC,CASNPTGNYGYTF
TRBJ2-3,TRBD2,few,17,TRBV5-4,TGTGCCAGCAGCTTGAGTTTGGCGGTCCGGGGGGGAGATACGCAGTATTTT,CASSLSLAVRGGDTQYF
TRBJ2-2,TRBD1,once,15,TRBV6-6,TGTGCCAGCAGTTACGGGACAGGGCGTACCGGGGAGCTGTTTTTT,CASSYGTGRTGELFF
TRBJ1-6,TRBD1,NA,13,TRBV19,TGTGCCAGTAGTTTCACAGGGGATTCACCCCTCCACTTT,CASSFTGDSPLHF
TRBJ1-1,TRBD1,NA,12,TRBV30,TGTGCCTGGAGTCTGACAGGGTACGGAGCTTTCTTT,CAWSLTGYGAFF
TRBJ1-5,NA,NA,15,TRBV30,TGTGCCTGGAAGGGCGGGCAGGACAGAAATCAGCCCCAGCATTTT,CAWKGGQDRNQPQHF
TRBJ1-5,TRBD1,NA,13,TRBV6-5,TGTGCCAGCAGAGACAGGGACCGAGGAGCCCAGCATTTT,CASRDRDRGAQHF
TRBJ1-5,TRBD1,NA,14,TRBV19,TGTGCCAGTAGTATGGGACAGGGCGATCAGCCCCAGCATTTT,CASSMGQGDQPQHF
TRBJ2-2,TRBD2,NA,15,TRBV9,TGTGCCAGCAGCCTAGGACTAGCGGGGGCCGGGGAGCTGTTTTTT,CASSLGLAGAGELFF
TRBJ1-4,NA,NA,15,TRBV6-6,TGTGCCAGCAGTTCCTCCGGGGGAGTGAATGAAAAACTGTTTTTT,CASSSSGGVNEKLFF
TRBJ2-1,TRBD2,NA,18,TRBV19,TGTGCCAGTAGTATAGTCACACTAGTGGGAGGGAACTACAATGAGCAGTTCTTC,CASSIVTLVGGNYNEQFF
TRBJ2-1,NA,NA,15,TRBV5-1,TGCGCCAGCAGCTTGGGCGGGGAACGCTACAATGAGCAGTTCTTC,CASSLGGERYNEQFF
TRBJ2-2,TRBD1,NA,16,TRBV6-2/TRBV6-3,TGTGCCAGCAGTTACTCGGGGACAGGGAAGTCCGGGGAGCTGTTTTTT,CASSYSGTGKSGELFF
TRBJ1-5,TRBD1,NA,14,TRBV2,TGTGCCAGCAGCCCACAGGGGGGAGGTCAGCCCCAGCATTTT,CASSPQGGGQPQHF
TRBJ2-5,TRBD2,NA,15,TRBV19,TGTGCCAGTAGGGGGACTAGCGGGATAACAGAGACCCAGTACTTC,CASRGTSGITETQYF
TRBJ2-5,TRBD1,NA,15,TRBV6-5,TGTGCCAGCAGAACAAGGACAGGGGGCTTGGAGACCCAGTACTTC,CASRTRTGGLETQYF
TRBJ1-5,NA,NA,15,TRBV4-1,TGCGCCAGCAGCCAAGAGCTTTTTCCAGATCAGCCCCAGCATTTT,CASSQELFPDQPQHF
TRBJ1-1,NA,NA,14,TRBV6-5,TGTGCCAGCAGACTTGGCAGGAAGAACACTGAAGCTTTCTTT,CASRLGRKNTEAFF
TRBJ2-7,TRBD2,NA,14,TRBV10-2,TGCGCCAGCAGTGAGTGGCTAGCGGGAGTCGAGCAGTACTTC,CASSEWLAGVEQYF
TRBJ2-1,NA,NA,15,TRBV14,TGTGCCAGCAGCCAAGATATTGGCTCAAACAATGAGCAGTTCTTC,CASSQDIGSNNEQFF
TRBJ2-3,NA,NA,15,TRBV30,TGTGCCTGGAGTGTATGGGCGAGGGGCACAGATACGCAGTATTTT,CAWSVWARGTDTQYF
TRBJ2-2,NA,NA,14,TRBV6-1,TGTGCCAGCAGTGAAGGACAGCACACCGGGGAGCTGTTTTTT,CASSEGQHTGELFF
TRBJ1-1,NA,NA,13,TRBV19,TGTGCCAGTAGTATATCCAGGAACACTGAAGCTTTCTTT,CASSISRNTEAFF
TRBJ1-5,TRBD1,NA,14,TRBV19,TGTGCCAGTACCTGGGACAGGCCCAATCAGCCCCAGCATTTT,CASTWDRPNQPQHF